The 18 T cell receptor beta chains in this list originate from one sample, sequenced in a study of cytomegalovirus exposure and HLA in healthy donors. This table comes from immunoSEQ multiplex PCR, and its TCRdb copy is limited to in-frame clones, with some not included. The table shows roughly 70,000 clones, with 80% to 90% occurring only once. Sequenced sample: PBMCs. These receptors all come from a woman aged 18 to 35 in good health and CMV-seropositive.

This chain connects TRBV6-1 to TRBJ2-6; D is undetermined. The CDR3 contains 15 residues. The germline V gene encodes CDR1 MNHNS and CDR2 SASEGT. V lost 1 base to trimming and J lost 0 bases, with 4 bases between them. In DNA form, the CDR3 reads TGTGCCAGCAGTGAAGACAGCTCTGGGGCCAACGTCCTGACTTTC. Its translation: CASSEDSSGANVLTF.

The V and J genes are TRBV19 and TRBJ2-1; 9 nucleotides agree with TRBD2. Looked up from germline, CDR1 is LNHDA and CDR2 is SQIVND (reference sequence). After removal of 3 bases from V and 5 bases from J, the junction contained 8 bases not matched to a gene. The CDR3 covers 16 residues. For the CDR3, the DNA is TGTGCCAGTAGTATGGTTGCGGGGGGGCGGAACAATGAGCAGTTCTTC. This encodes CASSMVAGGRNNEQFF.

The chain combines TRBV28 with TRBJ2-7; 8 bases agree with TRBD1. This CDR3 is built from 13 residues. The J segment lost 3 bases and the V segment lost 8 bases, leaving 6 bases of the junction unmatched. The germline CDR1 and CDR2 sequences are MDHEN and SYDVKM. The DNA of the CDR3 is TGTGCCAGCCTCGGGACAGGAGGCTACGAGCAGTACTTC. Amino acid sequence: CASLGTGGYEQYF. Using reference TRBV28 and TRBJ2-7 for the parts outside the CDR3, the full variable domain is DVKVTQSSRYLVKRTGEKVFLECVQDMDHENMFWYRQDPGLGLRLIYFSYDVKMKEKGDIPEGYSVSREKKERFSLILESASTNQTSMYLCASLGTGGYEQYFGPGTRLTVT.

The rearrangement joins TRBV4-3 to TRBJ2-1; 9 bases align to TRBD2. The CDR3 runs 16 residues. Trimming took 1 base from V and 7 from J; bases not matched to a gene: 8. Germline assignment: CDR1 LGHNA and CDR2 YSLEER. The CDR3 is CASSQAVAGGQNEQFF. DNA for the CDR3: TGCGCCAGCAGCCAAGCGGTTGCGGGGGGGCAGAATGAGCAGTTCTTC.

This CDR3 is CASSLRPGETQYF. The CDR3 coding sequence is TGTGCCAGCAGTTTGCGACCGGGAGAGACCCAGTACTTC. This chain joins TRBV6-4 and TRBJ2-5; D not certain. The V and J ends lost 5 bases and 4 bases respectively, with 11 bases between them. Germline V CDR1 and CDR2: MRHNA, SNTAGT. CDR3 size: 13 residues.

This chain connects TRBV6-6 to TRBJ2-5; 9 bases are a match to TRBD1. There are 14 residues in the CDR3. The V gene end was trimmed by 7 bases and the J gene end by 5 bases; junction bases not matched to a gene: 8. Germline V lookup: CDR1 MNHNY, CDR2 SVGAGI (reference sequence). CDR3 in amino acids: CASNLGQGIETQYF. As DNA, the CDR3 is TGTGCCAGCAACCTTGGACAGGGGATTGAGACCCAGTACTTC.

The rearrangement links TRBV9 to TRBJ1-1, with 9 bases matching TRBD1. The CDR3 extends over 16 amino acids. The junction had 11 bases not matched to a gene; V was cut back by 6 bases and J by 2 bases. Germline V CDR1 and CDR2: SGDLS, YYNGEE. The CDR3 is CASTKGQGFGNTEAFF. The CDR3 nucleotides are TGTGCCAGCACAAAGGGACAGGGATTCGGAAACACTGAAGCTTTCTTT.

This clone was observed a handful of times. The V and J genes are TRBV18 and TRBJ2-7; 7 bases are shared with TRBD2. Germline loops: CDR1 KGHSH, CDR2 LQKENI. The trim removed 3 bases at V and 2 bases at J, leaving 7 bases unmatched. The CDR3 contains 15 residues. The CDR3 bases are TGTGCCAGCTCACCCCCGGGGAGGGTTCCCTACGAGCAGTACTTC. It codes for CASSPPGRVPYEQYF. Complete variable domain (other parts from reference TRBV18 and TRBJ2-7): NAGVMQNPRHLVRRRGQEARLRCSPMKGHSHVYWYRQLPEEGLKFMVYLQKENIIDESGMPKERFSAEFPKEGPSILRIQQVVRGDSAAYFCASSPPGRVPYEQYFGPGTRLTVT.

The chain has TRBV4-2 and TRBJ2-2, with D possibly being TRBD2 (6 bases). The CDR3 is 15 residues long. Germline-derived CDR1 and CDR2 are LGHNA and YNFKEQ. V was shortened by 1 base and J by 2 bases, with 8 bases between the two germline ends. This CDR3 reads CASSQVAVNTGELFF. CDR3 bases: TGTGCCAGCAGCCAAGTAGCGGTTAACACCGGGGAGCTGTTTTTT.

The chain employs TRBV30 and TRBJ2-5; possible D gene TRBD1, 6 bases. The V and J ends lost 2 bases and 4 bases respectively, with 11 bases between them. CDR3 length: 13 amino acids. CDR1 and CDR2 from the germline V gene are GTSNPN and SVGIG (reference sequence). The CDR3 loop reads CAWSYGTSETQYF. The CDR3 region has the DNA TGTGCCTGGAGTTACGGGACATCAGAGACCCAGTACTTC.

The chain combines TRBV7-2 with TRBJ2-7, with 7 bases fitting TRBD1. From germline, CDR1 is SGHTA and CDR2 FQGNSA. The CDR3 sequence is 15 residues long. V dropped 2 bases and J dropped 2; count of bases not matched to a gene: 6. This chain's CDR3 is CASSLTGTAAYEQYF. The CDR3, as DNA: TGTGCCAGCAGCTTAACCGGGACAGCAGCCTACGAGCAGTACTTC.

The V and J genes are TRBV19 and TRBJ1-1; tentative D call: TRBD1 (5 bases). Germline loops: CDR1 LNHDA, CDR2 SQIVND (reference sequence). V was cut by 3 bases and J by 4 bases, with 9 bases left in between. The length of the CDR3 is 13 residues. DNA of the CDR3: TGTGCCAGTAGTATCTCAGGGTCCACTGAAGCTTTCTTT. It specifies CASSISGSTEAFF.

The chain employs TRBV28 and TRBJ1-2; a possible D gene is TRBD1 (6 bases). Germline V gene data show CDR1 as MDHEN and CDR2 as SYDVKM. This CDR3 has 16 amino acids. The germline V and J ends were trimmed by 5 bases and 0 bases, with 16 bases remaining between them. CDR3 sequence reads: CASSISTGGSNYGYTF. CDR3 bases: TGTGCCAGCAGTATAAGCACGGGGGGCTCTAACTATGGCTACACCTTC.

The chain joins TRBV5-6 to TRBJ1-3; D is ambiguous. Germline V lookup: CDR1 SGHDT, CDR2 YYEEEE. The CDR3 extends over 16 amino acids. V was cut by 1 base and J by 2 bases, with 13 bases left in between. CDR3 DNA: TGTGCCAGCAGCTTGAATCCGGGAAACACTGGAAACACCATATATTTT. Protein: CASSLNPGNTGNTIYF.

The V and J genes are TRBV28 and TRBJ1-4; the D gene is possibly TRBD1 (5 bases). The V end lost 3 bases, the J end lost 6 bases, and 14 bases lay between the germline ends. The CDR3 consists of 15 residues. Germline V gene data show CDR1 as MDHEN and CDR2 as SYDVKM. CDR3 sequence reads: CASSFLGPVDEKLFF. The CDR3 coding sequence is TGTGCCAGCAGTTTTTTGGGGCCGGTGGATGAAAAACTGTTTTTT.

The chain is built from TRBV4-1 and TRBJ2-7; 8 bases map to TRBD1. With V trimmed by 5 bases and J by 5 bases, 8 bases remained unmatched. CDR3 size: 14 residues. The germline CDR1 and CDR2 sequences are MGHRA and YSYEKL. The CDR3 sequence: CASSGVEDRDEQYF. CDR3 DNA: TGCGCCAGCAGCGGTGTTGAGGACAGGGACGAGCAGTACTTC.

A single count supports this clone. The genes are TRBV9 and TRBJ1-5; D remains unclear. The CDR3 has 15 residues. The V end was cut by 0 bases, the J end by 1 base, with 8 bases between. Germline V CDR1 and CDR2: SGDLS, YYNGEE. As DNA, the CDR3 is TGTGCCAGCAGCGTAGCTAGAGGAAGCAATCAGCCCCAGCATTTT. Protein product: CASSVARGSNQPQHF.

The chain is built from TRBV28 and TRBJ2-3, with TRBD1 identical over 9 bases. The CDR3 runs to 15 residues. Germline loops: CDR1 MDHEN, CDR2 SYDVKM. V lost 5 bases, J lost 4 bases, and 7 bases stayed unmatched. CDR3 in amino acids: CASSNGDRAADTQYF. CDR3 in DNA: TGTGCCAGCAGTAACGGGGACAGGGCGGCAGATACGCAGTATTTT.